This T cell receptor beta chain was found in a study of beta chain features in type 1 diabetes. With 4 bases clipped from V and 8 bases from J, the junction kept 8 bases outside the gene matches. This CDR3 is 13 amino acids long. Germline CDR1 reads GTSNPN; CDR2 reads SVGIG (reference sequence). Since all of the isolated RNA was reverse transcribed, expressed TCRB transcripts were what got sequenced. Repertoires were generated with immunoSEQ multiplex PCR, while TCRdb's copy carries only in-frame clones and drops some. The sample contains just over 600,000 clones, roughly a sixth of which appear only once.

V usage is TRBV30 and J usage is TRBJ1-2; 9 nucleotides agree with TRBD1. The source of this sequence is a man younger than 35 in good health. What was sequenced was naive CD4+ T cells from blood. In DNA, the CDR3 is TGTGCCTGGATTACACAGGGGGCTCGCGGCTACACCTTC. It is translated as CAWITQGARGYTF.